The 6 T cell receptor beta chains in this list originate from one sample, sequenced in a study of blood T cell repertoires in COVID-19. TCRdb keeps only in-frame clones here, not all; method: immunoSEQ multiplex PCR. The data show 200,000 to 300,000 clones, with over 80% seen just once and approximately 2% held by the top ten. The sequencing input was peripheral blood. These TCRs come from a man between 25 and 39 years old who had recovered from COVID-19.

The chain has TRBV5-1 and TRBJ2-2; 9 bases map to TRBD1. There are 15 residues in the CDR3. The V segment lost 3 bases and the J segment 3 bases; nucleotides outside the gene matches: 3. The germline V gene encodes CDR1 SGHRS and CDR2 YFSETQ. The CDR3 DNA follows: TGCGCCAGCAGCTGGGGACAGGGAGACACCGGGGAGCTGTTTTTT. Residues: CASSWGQGDTGELFF.

On this clone: With a much larger clone just one base away, this may be a read error. The CDR3 sequence: CASSESTGNYDYTF. In nucleotides, the CDR3 is TGTGCCAGCAGTGAGAGTACAGGGAACTATGACTACACCTTC. V usage is TRBV2 and J usage is TRBJ1-2; perhaps TRBD1 as D (6 bases). The germline V gene has CDR1 SNHLY and CDR2 FYNNEI. The CDR3 contains 14 residues.

V is TRBV2 and J is TRBJ2-2, with TRBD1 as a possible D gene (5 bases). Per the germline V gene, CDR1 is SNHLY and CDR2 is FYNNEI. CDR3 length: 14 amino acids. Trimming stripped 7 bases from V and 7 bases from J, with 16 bases between. CDR3 region: CASTNRQNDGELFF. As DNA, the CDR3 is TGTGCCAGCACCAACAGACAGAATGACGGGGAGCTGTTTTTT.

The rearrangement joins TRBV6-6 to TRBJ1-1; possible D gene TRBD1, 5 bases. The CDR3 runs 12 residues. From germline, CDR1 is MNHNY and CDR2 SVGAGI (reference sequence). V lost 2 bases and J lost 7, with 8 bases in between. The CDR3 nucleotides read TGTGCCAGCAGTTACACAACAGGTGAAGCTTTCTTT. Residues: CASSYTTGEAFF.

This sequence joins TRBV7-9 and TRBJ1-4; 7 bases are shared with TRBD1. J gave up 7 bases and V 5 bases, and 1 base lay outside the gene matches. The CDR3 loop spans 12 amino acids. Germline CDR1 is SEHNR and CDR2 is FQNEAQ (reference sequence). The CDR3 loop is CASSRQGEKLFF. DNA of the CDR3: TGTGCCAGCAGCAGACAGGGTGAAAAACTGTTTTTT.

The chain uses TRBV6-2 or TRBV6-3 and TRBJ2-5; possibly TRBD2 for D (6 bases). The ends were cut back, 6 bases at V and 5 bases at J, with 16 bases in the middle. Germline lookup yields CDR1 MNHEY and CDR2 SVGEGT. The CDR3 is made up of 14 amino acids. For the CDR3, the DNA is TGTGCCAGCAGCCGCGGGGTCGCGAGGGAGACCCAGTACTTC. Residues: CASSRGVARETQYF.